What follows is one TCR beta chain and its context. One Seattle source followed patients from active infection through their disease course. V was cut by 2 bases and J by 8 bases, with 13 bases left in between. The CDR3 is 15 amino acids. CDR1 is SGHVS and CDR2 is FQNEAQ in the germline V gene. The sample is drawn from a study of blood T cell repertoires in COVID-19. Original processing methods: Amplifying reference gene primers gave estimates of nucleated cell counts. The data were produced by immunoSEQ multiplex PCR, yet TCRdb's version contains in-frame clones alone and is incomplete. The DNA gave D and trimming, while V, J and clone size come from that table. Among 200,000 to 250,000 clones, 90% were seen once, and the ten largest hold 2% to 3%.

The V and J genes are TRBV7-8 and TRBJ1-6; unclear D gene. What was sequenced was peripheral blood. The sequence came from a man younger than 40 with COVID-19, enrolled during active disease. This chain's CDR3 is CASSLSHSLYSPLHF. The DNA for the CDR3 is TGTGCCAGCAGCTTATCCCACAGTCTTTATTCACCCCTCCACTTT.